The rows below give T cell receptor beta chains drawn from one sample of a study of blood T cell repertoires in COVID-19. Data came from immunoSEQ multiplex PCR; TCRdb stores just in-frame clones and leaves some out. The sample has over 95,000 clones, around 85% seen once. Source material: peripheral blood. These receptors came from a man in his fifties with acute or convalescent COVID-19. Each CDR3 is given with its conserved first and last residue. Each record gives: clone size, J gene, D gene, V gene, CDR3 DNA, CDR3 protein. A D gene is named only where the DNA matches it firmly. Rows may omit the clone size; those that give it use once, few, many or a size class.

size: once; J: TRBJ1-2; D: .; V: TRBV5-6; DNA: TGTGCCAGCAGCTTGTATTCCGGGACAAAGGGTTACGGCTACACCTTC; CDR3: CASSLYSGTKGYGYTF
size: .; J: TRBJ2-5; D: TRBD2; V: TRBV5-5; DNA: TGTGCCAGCAGCTTGTTGGGCGGGGGAGAGACCCAGTACTTC; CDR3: CASSLLGGGETQYF
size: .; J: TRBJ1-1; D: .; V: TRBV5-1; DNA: TGCGCCAGCACCCGGTCCGAATGGAACACTGAAGCTTTCTTT; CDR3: CASTRSEWNTEAFF
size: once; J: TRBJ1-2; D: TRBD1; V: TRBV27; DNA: TGTGCCAGCAGCCTACAGGGGGTAAACTATGGCTACACCTTC; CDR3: CASSLQGVNYGYTF
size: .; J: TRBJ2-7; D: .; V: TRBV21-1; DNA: TGTGCCAGCAGCCTTTGGCGGGACGACTACGAGCAGTACTTC; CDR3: CASSLWRDDYEQYF
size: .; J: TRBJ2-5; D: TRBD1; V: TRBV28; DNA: TGTGCCAGCAGTTTCCGACAGGGGAACCAAGAGACCCAGTACTTC; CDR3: CASSFRQGNQETQYF
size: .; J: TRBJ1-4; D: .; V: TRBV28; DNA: TGTGCCAGCCAGGAGGGACTGAATGAAAAACTGTTTTTT; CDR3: CASQEGLNEKLFF
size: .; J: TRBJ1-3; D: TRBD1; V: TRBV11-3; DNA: TGTGCCAGCAGCCCAGGACAGGGGCCTGGAAACACCATATATTTT; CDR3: CASSPGQGPGNTIYF
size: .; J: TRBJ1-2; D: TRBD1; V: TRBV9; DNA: TGTGCCAGCAGCGTAGGTCTCCTTGGACAGGGGGATGGCTACACCTTC; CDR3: CASSVGLLGQGDGYTF
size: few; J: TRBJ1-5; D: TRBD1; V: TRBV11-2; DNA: TGTGCCAGCAGCGCGACAGGGCCCGATCAGCCCCAGCATTTT; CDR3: CASSATGPDQPQHF
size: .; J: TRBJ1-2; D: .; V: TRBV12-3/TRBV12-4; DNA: TGTGCCAGCAGTTTAGGGGCCTCCTATGGCTACACCTTC; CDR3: CASSLGASYGYTF
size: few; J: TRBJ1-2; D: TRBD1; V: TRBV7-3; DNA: TGTGCCAGCAGCCCCCTTGGACAGGGGGCGATCTATGGCTACACCTTC; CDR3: CASSPLGQGAIYGYTF
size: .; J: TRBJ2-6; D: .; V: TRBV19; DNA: TGTGCCAGTAGTATTCGGGGTGGGGCCAACGTCCTGACTTTC; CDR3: CASSIRGGANVLTF
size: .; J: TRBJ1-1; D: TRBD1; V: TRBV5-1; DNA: TGCGCCAGCAGCTACGGGACAGGGTCGGGAAATGAAGCTTTCTTT; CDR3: CASSYGTGSGNEAFF
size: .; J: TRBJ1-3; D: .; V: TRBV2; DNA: TGTGCCAGCAGTGATGGAGTGCCCCCTGGAAACACCATATATTTT; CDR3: CASSDGVPPGNTIYF
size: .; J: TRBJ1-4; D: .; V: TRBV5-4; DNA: TGTGCCAGCAGCTCGCGACAGGAAGGTGAAAAACTGTTTTTT; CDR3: CASSSRQEGEKLFF
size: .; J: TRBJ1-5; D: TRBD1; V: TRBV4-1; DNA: TGCGCCAGCAGCCAAGATGGGCGCGGGACAGGGGGCGATCAGCCCCAGCATTTT; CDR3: CASSQDGRGTGGDQPQHF
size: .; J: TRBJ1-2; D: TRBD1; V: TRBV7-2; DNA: TGTGCCAGCAGCCTCAAGACAGGGTCTAACTATGGCTACACCTTC; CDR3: CASSLKTGSNYGYTF
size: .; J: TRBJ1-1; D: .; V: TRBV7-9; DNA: TGTGCCAGCAGCCCCCCGCTTAGGAACACTGAAGCTTTCTTT; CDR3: CASSPPLRNTEAFF
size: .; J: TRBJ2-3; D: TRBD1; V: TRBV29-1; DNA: TGCAGCGGTTCCGGGACAGGGGGCTCTGATACGCAGTATTTT; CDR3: CSGSGTGGSDTQYF
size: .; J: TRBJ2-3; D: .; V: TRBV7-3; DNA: TGTGCCAGCAGTCTAACGTTTTCAGATACGCAGTATTTT; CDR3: CASSLTFSDTQYF
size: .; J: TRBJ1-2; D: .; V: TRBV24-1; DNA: TGTGCCACCAGTGATCCCTTTGGTCAGTATGGCTACACCTTC; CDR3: CATSDPFGQYGYTF
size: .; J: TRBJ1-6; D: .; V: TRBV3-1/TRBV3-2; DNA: TGTGCCAGCAGTCGCAGGGGTCCCCTGTTCTTT; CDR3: CASSRRGPLFF
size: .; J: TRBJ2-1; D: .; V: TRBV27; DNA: TGTGCCAGTGCCCGGGGGGACATATCGCTTCGGAATGAGCAGTTCTTC; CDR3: CASARGDISLRNEQFF